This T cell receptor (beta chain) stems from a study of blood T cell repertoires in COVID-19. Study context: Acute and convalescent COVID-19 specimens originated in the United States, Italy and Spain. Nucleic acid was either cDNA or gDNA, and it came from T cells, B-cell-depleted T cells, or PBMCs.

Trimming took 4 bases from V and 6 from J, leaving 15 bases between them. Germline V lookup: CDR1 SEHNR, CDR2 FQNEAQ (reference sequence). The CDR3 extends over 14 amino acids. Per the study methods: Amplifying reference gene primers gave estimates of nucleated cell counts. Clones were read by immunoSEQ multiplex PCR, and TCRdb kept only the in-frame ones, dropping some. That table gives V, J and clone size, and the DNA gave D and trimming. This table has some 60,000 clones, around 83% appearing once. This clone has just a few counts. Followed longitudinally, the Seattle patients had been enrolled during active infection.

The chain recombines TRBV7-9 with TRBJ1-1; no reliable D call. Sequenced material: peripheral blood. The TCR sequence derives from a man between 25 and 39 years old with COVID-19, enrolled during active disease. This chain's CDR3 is CASSSIRGFPEAFF. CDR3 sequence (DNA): TGTGCCAGCAGCTCCATACGAGGGTTCCCTGAAGCTTTCTTT.